This T cell receptor (beta chain) emerged from a study of a mutant IDH1 vaccine in newly diagnosed glioma. On the study more broadly: Following radiotherapy alone, or alongside temozolomide cycles, vaccination was started after an interval of 4-6 weeks.

Measured with immunoSEQ multiplex PCR; TCRdb has only the in-frame clones, and not every one. Here the sample spans 45,000 to 65,000 clones, roughly 61% being singletons. The CDR3 has 13 residues. Per the germline V gene, CDR1 is SGHRS and CDR2 is YFSETQ. Deletions cut 2 bases from V and 2 bases from J, with 7 bases between. About this clone: Its specificity is not known.

The time point denotes: week 47, end of study. Each vaccine dose was 300 ug of mutant IDH1 20-mer peptide, with topical imiquimod. The gene calls are TRBV5-1 and TRBJ1-2; D unclear. This receptor was taken from a man aged 40-55 years with glioma. Some clones in this sample may be carry-over from other donors' samples. Sequenced material: peripheral blood mononuclear cells (PBMCs), taken from a glioma patient whose treatment included an IDH1 peptide vaccine. Here the CDR3 reads CASSFGGNYGYTF. The CDR3 region has the DNA TGCGCCAGCAGCTTCGGAGGGAACTATGGCTACACCTTC.